Listed below are T cell receptor beta chains from one sample, sequenced in a study of blood T cells in healthy people across ages. One entry per CDR3 protein, called by TCRdb with MiXCR from the 5' RACE reads. The top ten clones hold 20% to 25% of a sample with hundreds of thousands of distinct CDR3 sequences, about 62% of them seen once. Sequencing input: blood. Every receptor here comes from a man aged 25 to 45 in good health. Each CDR3 is given with its conserved first and last residue. The D gene is left open where the match is weak. For some rows the clone size is stated as once, few or many, or as a class when expanded; others skip it.

J,V,size,D,CDR3,DNA
TRBJ2-5,TRBV7-2,NA,TRBD2,CASSPSGGRKQETQYF,TGTGCCAGCAGCCCTAGCGGGGGGAGAAAGCAAGAGACCCAGTACTTC
TRBJ2-7,TRBV5-1,NA,TRBD2,CASSPWTSEVDEQYF,TGCGCCAGCAGCCCTTGGACTAGCGAGGTTGACGAGCAGTACTTC
TRBJ1-1,TRBV6-5,NA,NA,CASSYGINTEAFF,TGTGCCAGCAGTTACGGGATAAACACTGAAGCTTTCTTT
TRBJ2-2,TRBV12-3/TRBV12-4,NA,NA,CASNKENTGELFF,TGTGCCAGCAACAAAGAGAACACCGGGGAGCTGTTTTTT
TRBJ2-1,TRBV4-1,few,NA,CASSQDEAVVGNEQFF,TGCGCCAGCAGCCAAGATGAAGCTGTTGTGGGCAATGAGCAGTTCTTC
TRBJ2-5,TRBV10-2,NA,TRBD2,CATKTSSQETQYF,TGCGCCACCAAGACTAGCAGCCAAGAGACCCAGTACTTC
TRBJ2-1,TRBV3-1,many,NA,CASSPPTLAAEQFF,TGTGCCAGCAGCCCCCCCACACTGGCGGCCGAGCAGTTCTTC
TRBJ2-7,TRBV27,few,TRBD1,CASSSTGHYEQYF,TGTGCCAGCAGCTCGACAGGGCACTACGAGCAGTACTTC
TRBJ2-2,TRBV4-3,NA,NA,CASSQDPAWELFF,TGCGCCAGCAGCCAAGATCCCGCTTGGGAGCTGTTTTTT
TRBJ2-5,TRBV7-2,once,TRBD1,CASSPRGLVQETQYF,TGTGCCAGCAGCCCCAGGGGGCTGGTTCAAGAGACCCAGTACTTC
TRBJ2-1,TRBV7-8,few,TRBD2,CASSSRREGNEQFF,TGTGCCAGCAGCTCTCGGCGGGAGGGTAATGAGCAGTTCTTC
TRBJ2-7,TRBV4-1,NA,TRBD1,CASSRGRFGTDSYEQYF,TGCGCCAGCAGCCGCGGGCGCTTTGGGACAGATTCCTACGAGCAGTACTTC
TRBJ1-2,TRBV15,few,NA,CATSSRYSGQGHYGYTF,NA
TRBJ1-2,TRBV12-3/TRBV12-4,NA,TRBD1,CASSLRTGLDYGYTF,TGTGCCAGCAGTTTGAGGACAGGGTTGGACTATGGCTACACCTTC
TRBJ2-5,TRBV20-1,NA,NA,CSAREAGNRGETQYF,TGCAGTGCTAGAGAGGCGGGAAACAGGGGAGAGACCCAGTACTTC
TRBJ2-3,TRBV4-1,NA,NA,CASSPWRGADTQYF,TGCGCCAGCAGCCCCTGGCGGGGCGCAGATACGCAGTATTTT
TRBJ2-5,TRBV29-1,NA,TRBD2,CSVWTSGRVETQYF,TGCAGCGTTTGGACTAGCGGGAGGGTAGAGACCCAGTACTTC
TRBJ2-1,TRBV12-3/TRBV12-4,NA,NA,CTSSPERGTQFF,TGTACCAGCAGTCCGGAGCGAGGCACGCAGTTCTTC
TRBJ1-5,TRBV15,NA,NA,CATSRNACGGNQPQHF,TGTGCCACCAGCAGGAATGCTTGTGGCGGCAATCAGCCCCAGCATTTT
TRBJ2-7,TRBV5-6,NA,TRBD1,CASSSSGTALEQYF,TGTGCCAGCAGCTCCTCCGGGACAGCCCTCGAGCAGTACTTC
TRBJ2-7,TRBV5-5,NA,NA,CASRQIFGTAYEQYF,TGTGCCAGCAGGCAAATCTTCGGCACCGCCTACGAGCAGTACTTC
TRBJ2-7,TRBV2,few,NA,CASTPEKSSYEQYF,TGTGCCAGCACCCCGGAGAAGAGTTCCTACGAGCAGTACTTC
TRBJ2-3,TRBV20-1,NA,NA,CSARDWAVTDTQYF,TGCAGTGCTAGAGATTGGGCCGTCACAGATACGCAGTATTTT
TRBJ2-7,TRBV29-1,few,TRBD2,CSVEVSGSPDEQYF,TGCAGCGTTGAAGTTAGCGGGAGTCCGGACGAGCAGTACTTC
TRBJ2-4,TRBV12-3/TRBV12-4,NA,TRBD2,CASSFGGVAKNIQYF,TGTGCCAGCAGTTTCGGGGGGGTAGCCAAAAACATTCAGTACTTC
TRBJ1-5,TRBV21-1,NA,NA,CASSKGWQPQHF,TGTGCCAGCAGCAAAGGATGGCAGCCCCAGCATTTT